Presented here are 30 T cell receptor beta chains from one specimen sequenced in a study of blood T cell repertoires in COVID-19. The method was immunoSEQ multiplex PCR; TCRdb's version includes in-frame clones alone and lacks a portion of them. The sample has 65,000 to 80,000 clones, approximately 89% seen once. Material for sequencing was peripheral blood. These receptors were collected from a man in his forties or fifties with active COVID-19.

Worth noting for this clone: A junction boundary mismatches the germline segment, possibly from a read error. The chain recombines TRBV18 with TRBJ1-5, with TRBD1 matching 7 bases. The CDR3 length is 14 residues. The germline CDR1 and CDR2 sequences are KGHSH and LQKENI. CDR3 amino acids: CASAPGTGNQPQHF. CDR3 DNA sequence: TGTGCCAGCGCACCCGGGACAGGCAATCAGCCCCAGCATTTT. Full variable domain (missing parts from reference TRBV18 and TRBJ1-5): NAGVMQNPRHLVRRRGQEARLRCSPMKGHSHVYWYRQLPEEGLKFMVYLQKENIIDESGMPKERFSAEFPKEGPSILRIQQVVRGDSAAYFCASAPGTGNQPQHFGDGTRLSIL.

This chain links TRBV7-2 with TRBJ1-5; D is unclear. Trimming left V 5 bases short and J 0 bases short, with 14 bases between. The CDR3 sequence is 16 residues long. Germline V CDR1 and CDR2: SGHTA, FQGNSA. CDR3 nucleotide sequence: TGTGCCAGCAGCCCGCATCCGCAGTATAGCAATCAGCCCCAGCATTTT. Translating gives CASSPHPQYSNQPQHF.

The V call is TRBV18, the J call TRBJ2-5, with 11 bases identical to TRBD1. The CDR3 has 15 amino acids. From germline, CDR1 is KGHSH and CDR2 LQKENI. V lost 6 bases and J lost 3; bases outside the gene matches: 6. CDR3 region: CASSRGTGGKETQYF. Here the CDR3 DNA reads TGTGCCAGCTCCCGCGGGACAGGGGGGAAAGAGACCCAGTACTTC.

This sequence joins TRBV27 and TRBJ1-5; D call uncertain. The germline V gene encodes CDR1 MNHEY and CDR2 SMNVEV (reference sequence). CDR3 size: 13 residues. V lost 5 bases to trimming and J lost 6 bases, with 11 bases between them. CDR3 protein: CASSPTRLQPQHF. CDR3 nucleotide sequence: TGTGCCAGCAGTCCGACCAGACTTCAGCCCCAGCATTTT.

The genes are TRBV4-2 and TRBJ2-2, with 9 bases fitting TRBD1. The V gene's germline CDR1 is LGHNA and CDR2 YNFKEQ. V dropped 4 bases and J dropped 5; count of bases not matched to a gene: 11. CDR3 size: 17 residues. The CDR3 reads CASSPEEGTGLTGELFF. DNA of the CDR3: TGTGCCAGCAGCCCCGAAGAAGGGACAGGGCTAACCGGGGAGCTGTTTTTT.

The chain carries TRBV19 and TRBJ2-3; the D gene is possibly TRBD1 (5 bases). The CDR3 runs to 16 residues. V lost 7 bases and J 3 bases, leaving 20 bases between the germline ends. Germline assignment: CDR1 LNHDA and CDR2 SQIVND (reference sequence). CDR3 nucleotides: TGTGCCAGTACCCATCGGCTCGAGGACAATACAGATACGCAGTATTTT. Its protein is CASTHRLEDNTDTQYF. Combining the CDR3 with reference TRBV19 and TRBJ2-3 gives the whole variable domain DGGITQSPKYLFRKEGQNVTLSCEQNLNHDAMYWYRQDPGQGLRLIYYSQIVNDFQKGDIAEGYSVSREKKESFPLTVTSAQKNPTAFYLCASTHRLEDNTDTQYFGPGTRLTVL.

Note on this clone: An end of the junction does not agree with germline; a read error may underlie this. This chain uses TRBV6-2 or TRBV6-3 with TRBJ2-7; maybe TRBD1 (6 bases). CDR1 MNHEY and CDR2 SVGEGT come from the germline V gene. The CDR3 consists of 14 residues. CDR3 loop: CASNYGYREYEQYF. Written as DNA, the CDR3 is TGTGCCAGCAATTACGGTTACAGGGAATACGAGCAGTACTTC.

This sequence joins TRBV10-3 and TRBJ2-1; D possibly corresponds to TRBD2 (6 bases). Germline CDR1 ENHRY, CDR2 SYGVKD. This CDR3 is 16 amino acids long. V gave up 2 bases and J gave up 0 bases, with 11 bases separating them. In DNA form, the CDR3 reads TGTGCCATCAGTGAGGTCCCGGAGGGCTCCTACAATGAGCAGTTCTTC. Translation: CAISEVPEGSYNEQFF.

The V and J genes are TRBV5-1 and TRBJ2-5; D perhaps matches TRBD2 (5 bases). The CDR3 length is 15 residues. Trimming pared 1 base from V and 6 bases from J, leaving 16 bases between. Germline loops: CDR1 SGHRS, CDR2 YFSETQ. DNA of the CDR3: TGCGCCAGCAGCTTGACTCCATCGAACGGGAAGACCCAGTACTTC. This codes for CASSLTPSNGKTQYF. Looking up the rest from reference TRBV5-1 and TRBJ2-5 gives the full variable domain: KAGVTQTPRYLIKTRGQQVTLSCSPISGHRSVSWYQQTPGQGLQFLFEYFSETQRNKGNFPGRFSGRQFSNSRSEMNVSTLELGDSALYLCASSLTPSNGKTQYFGPGTRLLVL.

The chain employs TRBV3-1 (or the pseudogene TRBV3-2) and TRBJ2-1; the match to TRBD2 covers 12 bases. V was clipped by 4 bases and J by 1 base; unmatched bases: 2. In germline, CDR1 is LGHDT, CDR2 YNNKEL (reference sequence). The CDR3 runs 16 residues. CDR3 loop: CASSRTSGKSYNEQFF. In nucleotides, the CDR3 is TGTGCCAGCAGCCGGACTAGCGGGAAATCCTACAATGAGCAGTTCTTC.

The chain is built from TRBV7-2 and TRBJ1-1; 10 bases are a match to TRBD1. Trimming took 4 bases from V and 6 from J; bases not matched to a gene: 14. Per germline, CDR1 SGHTA and CDR2 FQGNSA. The CDR3 contains 17 residues. Written as DNA, the CDR3 is TGTGCCAGCAGCTACCATACCCCTAGGGACAGGGGTTCTGAAGCTTTCTTT. Amino acid sequence: CASSYHTPRDRGSEAFF.

This clone has a single count. The chain has TRBV6-5 and TRBJ1-5, with a possible D match to TRBD1 (6 bases). The CDR3 spans 15 residues. V was cut by 6 bases and J by 2 bases, with 14 bases left in between. Germline lookup yields CDR1 MNHEY and CDR2 SVGAGI. The CDR3 DNA reads as TGTGCCAGCAGAACAGGGACCGCGGGCAATCAGCCCCAGCATTTT. This translates into CASRTGTAGNQPQHF.

The chain uses TRBV6-5 and TRBJ1-3, with a possible D match to TRBD1 (6 bases). This CDR3 has 15 amino acids. Germline-derived CDR1 and CDR2 are MNHEY and SVGAGI. The V and J ends lost 6 bases and 0 bases respectively, with 12 bases between them. DNA for the CDR3: TGTGCCAGCAGACTCAACAGGGACTCTGGAAACACCATATATTTT. This translates into CASRLNRDSGNTIYF.

The chain has TRBV2 and TRBJ1-4, with D possibly being TRBD1 (6 bases). Trimming pared 7 bases from V and 3 bases from J, leaving 15 bases between. Germline V gene lookup returns CDR1 SNHLY and CDR2 FYNNEI. The length of the CDR3 is 15 residues. The CDR3 reads CASKPIQGSNEKLFF. Written as DNA, the CDR3 is TGTGCCAGCAAACCTATACAGGGCTCTAATGAAAAACTGTTTTTT.

The J gene is TRBJ1-2, the V gene TRBV6-2 or TRBV6-3; D not certain. Trimming pared 4 bases from V and 4 bases from J, leaving 13 bases between. The CDR3 runs to 14 residues. The germline V gene encodes CDR1 MNHEY and CDR2 SVGEGT. CDR3 in DNA: TGTGCCAGCAGTTTGAGGGCTCAATTCTATGGCTACACCTTC. It codes for CASSLRAQFYGYTF.

V gene TRBV5-8 combines with J gene TRBJ1-2; 10 bases line up with TRBD1. From germline, CDR1 is SGHTS and CDR2 YDEGEE. There are 15 residues in the CDR3. Germline trimming cut 3 bases from V and 7 bases from J; bases unmatched to any gene: 9. In nucleotides, the CDR3 is TGTGCCAGCAGCTGGGGGACAGGGGAGGAGAGTGGCTACACCTTC. Amino acid sequence: CASSWGTGEESGYTF.

This clone showed up just a few times. CDR3 sequence reads: CASSLTPAGTDTQYF. As DNA, the CDR3 is TGTGCCAGCAGCTTAACGCCAGCGGGCACAGATACGCAGTATTTT. The chain uses TRBV7-3 and TRBJ2-3; D might be TRBD2 (5 bases). The CDR3 spans 15 residues. Trimming cost V 0 bases and J 1 base, with 8 bases left between them. Germline values: CDR1 SGHTA, CDR2 FQGTGA.

This chain joins TRBV6-5 and TRBJ1-1, with TRBD1 identical over 8 bases. Trimming removed 6 bases from V and 7 bases from J; junction bases left unmatched: 10. Germline CDR1 reads MNHEY; CDR2 reads SVGAGI. The CDR3 has 14 amino acids. CDR3 in DNA: TGTGCCAGCAGCCCGACTGACAGGGGAAGTGAAGCTTTCTTT. Translating gives CASSPTDRGSEAFF.

The chain uses TRBV7-2 and TRBJ1-2; 7 bases are a match to TRBD1. The CDR3 extends over 14 amino acids. With 1 base clipped from V and 4 bases from J, the junction kept 3 bases outside the gene matches. Germline CDR1 SGHTA, CDR2 FQGNSA. CDR3 sequence: CASSLDRGGYGYTF. CDR3 coding DNA: TGTGCCAGCAGCTTAGACAGGGGCGGCTATGGCTACACCTTC.

The chain is built from TRBV4-2 and TRBJ2-7; 8 bases are shared with TRBD2. The CDR3 consists of 15 residues. Germline V gene lookup returns CDR1 LGHNA and CDR2 YNFKEQ. The J segment lost 5 bases and the V segment lost 4 bases, leaving 10 bases of the junction unmatched. CDR3 in amino acids: CASSREQREFDEQYF. CDR3 DNA: TGTGCCAGCAGCCGAGAACAGCGGGAGTTCGACGAGCAGTACTTC.

The V and J genes are TRBV7-2 and TRBJ2-3; D is possibly TRBD1 (6 bases). The germline V gene encodes CDR1 SGHTA and CDR2 FQGNSA. V lost 4 bases to trimming and J lost 5 bases, with 13 bases between them. The CDR3 sequence is 14 residues long. The CDR3 region is CASSSGQLRDTQYF. In DNA form, the CDR3 reads TGTGCCAGCAGCTCGGGACAACTCAGAGATACGCAGTATTTT.

The chain employs TRBV27 and TRBJ2-3; 15 nucleotides align to TRBD2. This CDR3 has 20 amino acids. Germline V lookup: CDR1 MNHEY, CDR2 SMNVEV (reference sequence). Trimming at V came to 2 bases and at J to 2 bases, leaving 11 bases not matched to a gene. The CDR3, as DNA: TGTGCCAGCAGTTTACGACAGACCGGGACTAGCGGGAGGTCCACAGATACGCAGTATTTT. Its protein product is CASSLRQTGTSGRSTDTQYF.

The genes are TRBV19 and TRBJ1-1; D is perhaps TRBD1 (5 bases). Germline CDR1 and CDR2: LNHDA and SQIVND (reference sequence). V was clipped by 6 bases and J by 0 bases, with 8 bases between them. The CDR3 is 13 amino acids. The CDR3 DNA reads TGTGCCAGTAGCCACAGGCTGAACACTGAAGCTTTCTTT. This sequence encodes CASSHRLNTEAFF. Based on the CDR3 plus reference TRBV19 and TRBJ1-1, the full variable domain is DGGITQSPKYLFRKEGQNVTLSCEQNLNHDAMYWYRQDPGQGLRLIYYSQIVNDFQKGDIAEGYSVSREKKESFPLTVTSAQKNPTAFYLCASSHRLNTEAFFGQGTRLTVV.

The V gene is TRBV4-2, the J gene TRBJ2-7; 7 bases map to TRBD1. Germline CDR1 reads LGHNA; CDR2 reads YNFKEQ. J was trimmed by 2 bases and V by 4 bases; bases with no gene match: 14. This CDR3 contains 17 residues. The CDR3 sequence: CASSLKGGTGRTYEQYF. The CDR3 coding sequence is TGTGCCAGCAGCCTTAAAGGGGGCACGGGTCGGACCTACGAGCAGTACTTC.

The chain employs TRBV18 and TRBJ2-5; D may be TRBD1 (5 bases). The V end lost 2 bases, the J end lost 2 bases, and 15 bases lay between the germline ends. Per the germline V gene, CDR1 is KGHSH and CDR2 is LQKENI. The CDR3 runs to 16 residues. CDR3 residues: CASSPIGVREQETQYF. The CDR3 bases are TGTGCCAGCTCACCAATCGGTGTCAGGGAACAAGAGACCCAGTACTTC.

This rearrangement joins TRBV7-9 to TRBJ2-7, with 11 bases aligning to TRBD2. Germline assignment: CDR1 SEHNR and CDR2 FQNEAQ (reference sequence). The V gene end was trimmed by 1 base and the J gene end by 7 bases; junction bases not matched to a gene: 9. This CDR3 has 16 residues. This chain's CDR3 is CASSLELAGAPGEQYF. DNA for the CDR3: TGTGCCAGCAGCTTAGAACTAGCGGGAGCCCCTGGGGAGCAGTACTTC.

The chain uses TRBV7-7 and TRBJ2-7; 9 bases fit TRBD2. The CDR3 spans 15 residues. Germline loops: CDR1 SSHAT, CDR2 FNYEAQ (reference sequence). V was clipped by 2 bases and J by 4 bases; unmatched bases: 6. The CDR3 is CASSLRAGGVYEQYF. The CDR3, as DNA: TGTGCCAGCAGCTTAAGAGCGGGAGGAGTGTACGAGCAGTACTTC.

In DNA form, the CDR3 reads TGTGCCAGTAGTAGGGCCCGGGGGGGTGGTGAGCAGTTCTTC. Its translation is CASSRARGGGEQFF. The J gene is TRBJ2-1, the V gene TRBV19, with TRBD2 identical over 8 bases. With V trimmed by 4 bases and J by 9 bases, 8 bases remained unmatched. The length of the CDR3 is 14 residues. The germline V gene encodes CDR1 LNHDA and CDR2 SQIVND (reference sequence).

This clone showed up just once. The chain carries TRBV5-1 and TRBJ2-5; 11 positions agree with TRBD1. After removal of 2 bases from V and 4 bases from J, the junction contained 4 bases not matched to a gene. The germline V gene encodes CDR1 SGHRS and CDR2 YFSETQ. The CDR3 extends over 15 amino acids. CDR3 amino acids: CASSFLGTGGETQYF. In nucleotides, the CDR3 is TGCGCCAGCAGCTTCTTGGGGACAGGGGGAGAGACCCAGTACTTC.

This clone was detected ten times or more. The CDR3 loop is CASSVENTEAFF. The CDR3 nucleotides read TGTGCCAGCAGTGTAGAGAACACTGAAGCTTTCTTT. The chain is built from TRBV28 and TRBJ1-1; D gene ambiguous. Germline V gene sequence: CDR1 MDHEN, CDR2 SYDVKM. V lost 5 bases to trimming and J lost 1 base, with 5 bases between them. CDR3 length equals 12 residues.